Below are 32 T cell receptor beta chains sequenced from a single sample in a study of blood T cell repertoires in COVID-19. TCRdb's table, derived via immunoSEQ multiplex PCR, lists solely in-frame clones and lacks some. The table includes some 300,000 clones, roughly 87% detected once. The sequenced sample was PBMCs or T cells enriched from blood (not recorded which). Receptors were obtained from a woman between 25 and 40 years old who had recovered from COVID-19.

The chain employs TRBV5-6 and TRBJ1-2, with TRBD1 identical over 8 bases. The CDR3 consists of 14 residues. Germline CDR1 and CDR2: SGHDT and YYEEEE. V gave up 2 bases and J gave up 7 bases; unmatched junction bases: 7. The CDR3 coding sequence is TGTGCCAGCAGCTTCCAGGGGGCGCCGATTGGCTACACCTTC. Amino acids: CASSFQGAPIGYTF.

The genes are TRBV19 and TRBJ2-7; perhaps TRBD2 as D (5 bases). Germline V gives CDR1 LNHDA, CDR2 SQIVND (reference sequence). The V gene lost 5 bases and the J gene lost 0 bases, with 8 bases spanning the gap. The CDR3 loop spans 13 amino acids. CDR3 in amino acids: CASSLGLSYEQYF. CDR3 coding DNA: TGTGCCAGTAGTCTCGGACTCTCCTACGAGCAGTACTTC.

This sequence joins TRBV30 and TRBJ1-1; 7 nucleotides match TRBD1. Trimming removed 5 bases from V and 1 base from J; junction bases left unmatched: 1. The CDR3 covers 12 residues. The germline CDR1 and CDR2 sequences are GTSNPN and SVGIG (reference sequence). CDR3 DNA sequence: TGTGCCTGGGACAGGGCGAACACTGAAGCTTTCTTT. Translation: CAWDRANTEAFF.

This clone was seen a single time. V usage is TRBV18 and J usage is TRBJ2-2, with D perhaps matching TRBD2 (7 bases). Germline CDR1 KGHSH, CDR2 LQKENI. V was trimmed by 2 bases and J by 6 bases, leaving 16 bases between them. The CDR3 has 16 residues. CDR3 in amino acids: CASSPAGARTAGELFF. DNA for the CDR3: TGTGCCAGCTCACCAGCGGGGGCCCGAACGGCCGGGGAGCTGTTTTTT.

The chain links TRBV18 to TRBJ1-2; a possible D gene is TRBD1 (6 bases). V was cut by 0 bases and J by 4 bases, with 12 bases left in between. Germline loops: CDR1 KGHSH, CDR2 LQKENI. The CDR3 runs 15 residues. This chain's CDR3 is CASSPPIRTVYGYTF. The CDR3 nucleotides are TGTGCCAGCTCACCACCGATCAGGACAGTCTATGGCTACACCTTC.

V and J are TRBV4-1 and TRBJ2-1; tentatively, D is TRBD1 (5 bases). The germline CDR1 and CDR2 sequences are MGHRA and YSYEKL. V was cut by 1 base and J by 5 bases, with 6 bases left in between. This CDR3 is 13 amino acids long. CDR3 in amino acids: CASSQVGDNEQFF. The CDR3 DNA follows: TGCGCCAGCAGCCAAGTAGGGGACAATGAGCAGTTCTTC.

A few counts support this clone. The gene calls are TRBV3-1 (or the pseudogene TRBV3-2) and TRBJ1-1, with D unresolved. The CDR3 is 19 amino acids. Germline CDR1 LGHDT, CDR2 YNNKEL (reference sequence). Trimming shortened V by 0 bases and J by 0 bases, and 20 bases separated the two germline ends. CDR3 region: CASSQDLGEGSLVNTEAFF. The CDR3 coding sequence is TGTGCCAGCAGCCAAGACTTGGGAGAAGGGAGTTTAGTGAACACTGAAGCTTTCTTT.

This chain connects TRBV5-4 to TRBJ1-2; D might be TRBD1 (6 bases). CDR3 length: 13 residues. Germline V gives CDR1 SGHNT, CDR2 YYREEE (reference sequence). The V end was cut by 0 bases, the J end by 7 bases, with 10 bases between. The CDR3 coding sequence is TGTGCCAGCAGCTTGGAGGCAGGGGTTGGCTACACCTTC. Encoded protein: CASSLEAGVGYTF.

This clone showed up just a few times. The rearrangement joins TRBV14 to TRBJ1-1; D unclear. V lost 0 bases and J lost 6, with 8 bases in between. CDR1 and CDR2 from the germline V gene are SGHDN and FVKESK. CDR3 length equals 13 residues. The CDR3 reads CASSQDLESEAFF. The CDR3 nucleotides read TGTGCCAGCAGCCAAGATTTAGAATCTGAAGCTTTCTTT.

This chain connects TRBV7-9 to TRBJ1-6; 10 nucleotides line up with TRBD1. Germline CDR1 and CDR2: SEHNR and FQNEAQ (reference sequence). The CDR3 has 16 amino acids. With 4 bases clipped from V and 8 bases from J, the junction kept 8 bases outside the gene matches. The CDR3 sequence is CASSYRDRGADSPLHF. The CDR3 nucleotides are TGTGCCAGCAGCTACAGGGACAGGGGAGCGGATTCACCCCTCCACTTT. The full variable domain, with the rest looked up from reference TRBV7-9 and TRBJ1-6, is DTGVSQNPRHKITKRGQNVTFRCDPISEHNRLYWYRQTLGQGPEFLTYFQNEAQLEKSRLLSDRFSAERPKGSFSTLEIQRTEQGDSAMYLCASSYRDRGADSPLHFGNGTRLTVT.

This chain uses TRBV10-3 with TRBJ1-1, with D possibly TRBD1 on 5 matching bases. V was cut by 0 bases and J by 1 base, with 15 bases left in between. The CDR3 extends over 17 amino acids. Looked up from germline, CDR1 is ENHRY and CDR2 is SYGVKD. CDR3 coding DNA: TGTGCCATCAGTGAGTCCGCGGGGGGAGGGCGGAACACTGAAGCTTTCTTT. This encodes CAISESAGGGRNTEAFF.

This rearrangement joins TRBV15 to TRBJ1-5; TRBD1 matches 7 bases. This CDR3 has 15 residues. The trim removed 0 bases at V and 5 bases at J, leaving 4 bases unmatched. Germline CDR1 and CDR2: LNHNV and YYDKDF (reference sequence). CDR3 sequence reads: CATSRDPGGYQPQHF. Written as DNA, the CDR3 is TGTGCCACCAGCAGAGATCCAGGGGGGTATCAGCCCCAGCATTTT.

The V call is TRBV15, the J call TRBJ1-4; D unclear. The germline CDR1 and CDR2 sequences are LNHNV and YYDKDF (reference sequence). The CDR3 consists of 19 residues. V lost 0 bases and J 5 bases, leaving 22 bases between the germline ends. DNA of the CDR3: TGTGCCACCAGCAGAGATGAGGGCGGGCCGAGTGATTTGAATGAAAAACTGTTTTTT. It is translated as CATSRDEGGPSDLNEKLFF.

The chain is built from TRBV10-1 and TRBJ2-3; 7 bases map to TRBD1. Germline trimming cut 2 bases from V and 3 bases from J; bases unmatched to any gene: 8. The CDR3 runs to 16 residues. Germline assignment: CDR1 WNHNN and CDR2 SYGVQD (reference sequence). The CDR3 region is CASSELTGAETDTQYF. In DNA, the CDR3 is TGCGCCAGCAGTGAGCTAACAGGGGCTGAGACAGATACGCAGTATTTT.

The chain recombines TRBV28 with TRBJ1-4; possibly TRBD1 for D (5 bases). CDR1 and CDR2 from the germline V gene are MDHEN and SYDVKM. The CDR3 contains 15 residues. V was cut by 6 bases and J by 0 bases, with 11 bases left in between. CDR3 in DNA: TGTGCCAGCAGCCCCGACAGATCAACTAATGAAAAACTGTTTTTT. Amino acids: CASSPDRSTNEKLFF.

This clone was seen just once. CDR3 loop: CASSSSGRGLSPLHF. The CDR3 DNA sequence: TGTGCCAGCAGCTCCTCGGGACGGGGACTTTCACCCCTCCACTTT. The V and J genes are TRBV7-2 and TRBJ1-6; maybe TRBD1 (5 bases). Germline-derived CDR1 and CDR2 are SGHTA and FQGNSA. With 4 bases removed from V and 9 bases from J, the gap between germline ends came to 16 bases. The CDR3 covers 15 residues.

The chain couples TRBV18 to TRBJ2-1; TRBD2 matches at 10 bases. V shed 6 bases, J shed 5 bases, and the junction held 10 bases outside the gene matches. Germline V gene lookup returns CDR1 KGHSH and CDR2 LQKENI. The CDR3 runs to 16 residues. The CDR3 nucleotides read TGTGCCAGCTCGGCGGGGAGCGGGGGGGCCCACAATGAGCAGTTCTTC. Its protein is CASSAGSGGAHNEQFF.

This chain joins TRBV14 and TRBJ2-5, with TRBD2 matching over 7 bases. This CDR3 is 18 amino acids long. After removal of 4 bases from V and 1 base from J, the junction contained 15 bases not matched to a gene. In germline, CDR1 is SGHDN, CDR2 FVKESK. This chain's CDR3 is CASSPFGRGAVAQETQYF. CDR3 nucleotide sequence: TGTGCCAGCAGCCCTTTTGGGAGGGGCGCAGTAGCCCAAGAGACCCAGTACTTC.

CDR3 loop: CASSLAARGGELFF. The CDR3 DNA sequence: TGTGCCAGCAGTTTGGCAGCCCGGGGCGGGGAGCTGTTTTTT. The chain couples TRBV28 to TRBJ2-2, with a weak D call TRBD2 (5 bases). Germline CDR1 reads MDHEN; CDR2 reads SYDVKM. The CDR3 contains 14 residues. Trimming took off 3 bases at V and 7 bases at J, with 12 bases between the two ends. Looking up the rest from reference TRBV28 and TRBJ2-2 gives the full variable domain: DVKVTQSSRYLVKRTGEKVFLECVQDMDHENMFWYRQDPGLGLRLIYFSYDVKMKEKGDIPEGYSVSREKKERFSLILESASTNQTSMYLCASSLAARGGELFFGEGSRLTVL.

The CDR3, as DNA: TGTGCCAGCAGCTTAGTTCAGGGAATGGAGGGCACCTTC. Its protein product is CASSLVQGMEGTF. This chain joins TRBV7-8 and TRBJ1-2, with a tentative D call TRBD1 (5 bases). This CDR3 spans 13 amino acids. V shed 1 base and J shed 13 bases, with 16 bases lying between them. Germline lookup yields CDR1 SGHVS and CDR2 FQNEAQ.

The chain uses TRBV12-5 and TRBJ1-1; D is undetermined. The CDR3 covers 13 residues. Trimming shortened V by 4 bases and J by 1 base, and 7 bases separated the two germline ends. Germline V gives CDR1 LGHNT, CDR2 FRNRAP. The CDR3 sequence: CASGSAGNTEAFF. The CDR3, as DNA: TGTGCTAGTGGTTCCGCAGGGAACACTGAAGCTTTCTTT.

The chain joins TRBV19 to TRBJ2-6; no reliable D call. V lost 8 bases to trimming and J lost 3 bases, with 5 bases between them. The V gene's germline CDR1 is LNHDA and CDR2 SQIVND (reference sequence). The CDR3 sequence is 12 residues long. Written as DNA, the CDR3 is TGTGCCAGTGGAGATGGGGCCAACGTCCTGACTTTC. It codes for CASGDGANVLTF.

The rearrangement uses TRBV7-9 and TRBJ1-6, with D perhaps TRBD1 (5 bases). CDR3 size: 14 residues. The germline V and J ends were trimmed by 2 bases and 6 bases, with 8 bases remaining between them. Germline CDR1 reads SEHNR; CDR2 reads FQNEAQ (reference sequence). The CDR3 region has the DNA TGTGCCAGCAGCTTAAGGCAGGGTAATTCACCCCTCCACTTT. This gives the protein CASSLRQGNSPLHF.

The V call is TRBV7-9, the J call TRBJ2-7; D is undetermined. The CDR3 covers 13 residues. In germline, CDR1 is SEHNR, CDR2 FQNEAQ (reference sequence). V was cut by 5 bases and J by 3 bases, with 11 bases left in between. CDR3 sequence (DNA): TGTGCCAGCAGCCTGGTAGGAGACTACGAGCAGTACTTC. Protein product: CASSLVGDYEQYF.

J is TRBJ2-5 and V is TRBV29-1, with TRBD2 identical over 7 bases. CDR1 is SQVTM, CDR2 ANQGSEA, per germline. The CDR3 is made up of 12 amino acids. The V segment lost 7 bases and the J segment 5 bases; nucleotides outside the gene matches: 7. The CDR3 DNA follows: TGCAGCGCCGGAACCGGGGGGGAGACCCAGTACTTC. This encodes CSAGTGGETQYF. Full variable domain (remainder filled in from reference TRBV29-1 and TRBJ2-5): SAVISQKPSRDICQRGTSLTIQCQVDSQVTMMFWYRQQPGQSLTLIATANQGSEATYESGFVIDKFPISRPNLTFSTLTVSNMSPEDSSIYLCSAGTGGETQYFGPGTRLLVL.

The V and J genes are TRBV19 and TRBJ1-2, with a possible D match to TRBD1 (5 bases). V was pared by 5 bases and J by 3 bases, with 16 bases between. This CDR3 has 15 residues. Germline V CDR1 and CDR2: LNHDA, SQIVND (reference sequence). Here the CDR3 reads CASSEQGISYYGYTF. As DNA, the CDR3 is TGTGCCAGTAGTGAGCAGGGAATATCATACTATGGCTACACCTTC.

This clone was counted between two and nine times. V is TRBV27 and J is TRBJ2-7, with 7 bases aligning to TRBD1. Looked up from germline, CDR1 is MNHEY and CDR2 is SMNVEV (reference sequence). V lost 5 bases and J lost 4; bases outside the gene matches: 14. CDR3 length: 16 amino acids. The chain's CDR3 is CASSPPGSARGYEQYF. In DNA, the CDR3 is TGTGCCAGCAGTCCCCCTGGCTCGGCCAGGGGGTACGAGCAGTACTTC.

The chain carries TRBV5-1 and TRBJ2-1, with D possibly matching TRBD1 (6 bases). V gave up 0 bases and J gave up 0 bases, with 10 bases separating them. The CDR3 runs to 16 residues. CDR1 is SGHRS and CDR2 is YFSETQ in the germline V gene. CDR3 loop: CASSLEAGVSYNEQFF. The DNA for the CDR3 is TGCGCCAGCAGCTTGGAGGCAGGGGTCTCCTACAATGAGCAGTTCTTC.

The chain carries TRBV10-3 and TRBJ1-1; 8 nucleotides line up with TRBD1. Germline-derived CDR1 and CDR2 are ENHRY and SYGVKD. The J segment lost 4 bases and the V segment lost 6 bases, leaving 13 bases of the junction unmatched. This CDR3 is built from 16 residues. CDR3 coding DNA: TGTGCCATCAGAGTCTCGGGGGCAGGGGGCATCACTGAAGCTTTCTTT. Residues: CAIRVSGAGGITEAFF.

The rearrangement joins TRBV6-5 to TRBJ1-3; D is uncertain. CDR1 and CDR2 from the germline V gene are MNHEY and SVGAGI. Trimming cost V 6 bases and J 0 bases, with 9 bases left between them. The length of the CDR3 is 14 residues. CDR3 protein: CASRPGNSGNTIYF. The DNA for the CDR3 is TGTGCCAGCAGGCCCGGGAACTCTGGAAACACCATATATTTT.

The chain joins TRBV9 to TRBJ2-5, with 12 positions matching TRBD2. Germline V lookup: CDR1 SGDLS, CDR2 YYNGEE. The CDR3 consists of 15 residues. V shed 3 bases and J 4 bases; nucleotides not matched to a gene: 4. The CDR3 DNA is TGTGCCAGCAGCGCCCTAGCGGGGGGGATAGAGACCCAGTACTTC. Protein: CASSALAGGIETQYF.

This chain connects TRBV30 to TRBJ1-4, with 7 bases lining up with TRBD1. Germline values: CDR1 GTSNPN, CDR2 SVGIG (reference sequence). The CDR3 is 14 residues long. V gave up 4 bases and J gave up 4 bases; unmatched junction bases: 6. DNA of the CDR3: TGTGCCTGGAAAAGGACAGGCTATAATGAAAAACTGTTTTTT. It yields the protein CAWKRTGYNEKLFF.